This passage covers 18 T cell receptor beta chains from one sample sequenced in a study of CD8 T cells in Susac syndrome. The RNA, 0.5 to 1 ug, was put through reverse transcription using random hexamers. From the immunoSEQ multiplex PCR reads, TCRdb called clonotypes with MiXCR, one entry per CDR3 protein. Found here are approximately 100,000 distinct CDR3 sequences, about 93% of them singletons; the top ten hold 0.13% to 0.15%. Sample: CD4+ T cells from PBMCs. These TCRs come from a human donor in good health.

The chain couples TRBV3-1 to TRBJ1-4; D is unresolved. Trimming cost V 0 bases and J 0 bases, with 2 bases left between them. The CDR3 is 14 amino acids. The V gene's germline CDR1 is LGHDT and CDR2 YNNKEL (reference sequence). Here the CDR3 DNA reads TGTGCCAGCAGCCAAGACTCAACTAATGAAAAACTGTTTTTT. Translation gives CASSQDSTNEKLFF. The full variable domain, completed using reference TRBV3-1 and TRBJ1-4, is DTAVSQTPKYLVTQMGNDKSIKCEQNLGHDTMYWYKQDSKKFLKIMFSYNNKELIINETVPNRFSPKSPDKAHLNLHINSLELGDSAVYFCASSQDSTNEKLFFGSGTQLSVL.

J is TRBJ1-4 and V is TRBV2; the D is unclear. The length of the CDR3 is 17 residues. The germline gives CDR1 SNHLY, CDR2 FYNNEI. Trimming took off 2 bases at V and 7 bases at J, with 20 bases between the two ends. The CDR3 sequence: CASSESPNLQGAEKLFF. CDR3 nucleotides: TGTGCCAGCAGTGAATCCCCCAATCTCCAAGGAGCTGAAAAACTGTTTTTT.

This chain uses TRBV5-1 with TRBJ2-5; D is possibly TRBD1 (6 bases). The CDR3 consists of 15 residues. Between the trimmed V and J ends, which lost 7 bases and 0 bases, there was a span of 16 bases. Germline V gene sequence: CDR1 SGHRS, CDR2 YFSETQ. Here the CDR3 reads CASGTGTSYQETQYF. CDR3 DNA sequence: TGCGCCAGCGGAACCGGGACATCGTACCAAGAGACCCAGTACTTC. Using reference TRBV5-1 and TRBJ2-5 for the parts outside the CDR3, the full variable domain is KAGVTQTPRYLIKTRGQQVTLSCSPISGHRSVSWYQQTPGQGLQFLFEYFSETQRNKGNFPGRFSGRQFSNSRSEMNVSTLELGDSALYLCASGTGTSYQETQYFGPGTRLLVL.

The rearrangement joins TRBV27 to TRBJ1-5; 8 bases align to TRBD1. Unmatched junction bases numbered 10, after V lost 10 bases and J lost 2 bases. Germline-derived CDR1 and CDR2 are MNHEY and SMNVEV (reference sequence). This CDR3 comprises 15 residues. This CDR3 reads CATAPGQGGNQPQHF. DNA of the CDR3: TGTGCCACCGCCCCCGGACAGGGTGGCAATCAGCCCCAGCATTTT.

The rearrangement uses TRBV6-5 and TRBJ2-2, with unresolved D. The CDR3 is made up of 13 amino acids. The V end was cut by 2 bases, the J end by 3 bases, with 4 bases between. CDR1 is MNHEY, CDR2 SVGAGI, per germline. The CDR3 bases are TGTGCCAGCAGTTACCAGTACACCGGGGAGCTGTTTTTT. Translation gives CASSYQYTGELFF.

CDR3 in amino acids: CASSDPTRAFF. The CDR3 region has the DNA TGTGCCAGCAGTGACCCCACCCGAGCTTTCTTT. The chain recombines TRBV25-1 with TRBJ1-1; D uncertain. Germline V gives CDR1 MGHDK, CDR2 SYGVNS. V lost 3 bases and J lost 10, with 9 bases in between. This CDR3 region has 11 residues. The variable domain in full, completed from reference TRBV25-1 and TRBJ1-1, reads EADIYQTPRYLVIGTGKKITLECSQTMGHDKMYWYQQDPGMELHLIHYSYGVNSTEKGDLSSESTVSRIRTEHFPLTLESARPSHTSQYLCASSDPTRAFFGQGTRLTVV.

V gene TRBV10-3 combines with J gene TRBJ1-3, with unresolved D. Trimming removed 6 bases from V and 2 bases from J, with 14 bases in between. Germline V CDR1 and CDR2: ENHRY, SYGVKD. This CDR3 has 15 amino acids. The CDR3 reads CAIRETDSAGNTIYF. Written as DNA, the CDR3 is TGTGCCATCAGAGAAACCGACTCGGCTGGAAACACCATATATTTT.

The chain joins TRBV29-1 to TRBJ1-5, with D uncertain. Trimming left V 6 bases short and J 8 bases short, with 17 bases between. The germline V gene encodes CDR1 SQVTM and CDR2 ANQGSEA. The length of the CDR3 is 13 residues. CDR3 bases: TGCAGCGTCCGACTTTCAGTTGGCGAGCCCCAGCATTTT. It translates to CSVRLSVGEPQHF. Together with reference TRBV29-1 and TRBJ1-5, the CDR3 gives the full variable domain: SAVISQKPSRDICQRGTSLTIQCQVDSQVTMMFWYRQQPGQSLTLIATANQGSEATYESGFVIDKFPISRPNLTFSTLTVSNMSPEDSSIYLCSVRLSVGEPQHFGDGTRLSIL.

CDR3: CASSSGQGPQHF. As DNA, the CDR3 is TGTGCCAGCAGCTCGGGACAGGGTCCCCAGCATTTT. The V gene is TRBV7-9, the J gene TRBJ1-5; 9 bases align to TRBD1. Germline values: CDR1 SEHNR, CDR2 FQNEAQ (reference sequence). This CDR3 has 12 residues. V shed 4 bases, J shed 10 bases, and the junction held 2 bases outside the gene matches.

The CDR3 bases are TGTGCCAGCAGCCAAGTTCCCGGGGAGGGCGAAAAACTGTTTTTT. Translating it yields CASSQVPGEGEKLFF. This rearrangement joins TRBV14 to TRBJ1-4; D gene uncertain. This CDR3 spans 15 amino acids. V lost 1 base, J lost 8 bases, and 14 bases lay in between. Germline V lookup: CDR1 SGHDN, CDR2 FVKESK.

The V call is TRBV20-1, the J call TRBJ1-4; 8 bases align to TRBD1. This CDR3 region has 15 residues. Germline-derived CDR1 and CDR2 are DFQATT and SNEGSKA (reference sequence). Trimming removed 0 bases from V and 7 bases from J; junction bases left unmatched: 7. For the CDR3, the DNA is TGCAGTGCTAGAGATGGCCTCAGGGGGCTTGAAAAACTGTTTTTT. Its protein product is CSARDGLRGLEKLFF.

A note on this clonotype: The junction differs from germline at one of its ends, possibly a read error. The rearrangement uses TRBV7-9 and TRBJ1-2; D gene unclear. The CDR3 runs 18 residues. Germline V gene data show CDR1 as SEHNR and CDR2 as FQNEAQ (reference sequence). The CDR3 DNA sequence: TGTGCCAGCAGCCTAGCGATGGCAGGCCTTAAATCTAACTATGGCTACACCTTC. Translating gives CASSLAMAGLKSNYGYTF.

The DNA of the CDR3 is TGTGCCAGCAGACCTAGCGGGGGTTCCCAAGAGACCCAGTACTTC. As protein: CASRPSGGSQETQYF. This rearrangement joins TRBV3-1 to TRBJ2-5; 10 positions agree with TRBD2. The J segment lost 1 base and the V segment lost 6 bases, leaving 5 bases of the junction unmatched. CDR1 is LGHDT and CDR2 is YNNKEL in the germline V gene (reference sequence). The CDR3 totals 15 residues.

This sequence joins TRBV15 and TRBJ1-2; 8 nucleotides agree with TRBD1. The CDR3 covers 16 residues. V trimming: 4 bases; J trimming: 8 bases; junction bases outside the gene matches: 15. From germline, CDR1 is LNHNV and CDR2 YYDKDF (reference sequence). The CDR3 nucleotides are TGTGCCACCAGCAAGACAGGGGATCATTCGGTATGGGGCTACACCTTC. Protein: CATSKTGDHSVWGYTF. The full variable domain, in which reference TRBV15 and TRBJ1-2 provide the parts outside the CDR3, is DAMVIQNPRYQVTQFGKPVTLSCSQTLNHNVMYWYQQKSSQAPKLLFHYYDKDFNNEADTPDNFQSRRPNTSFCFLDIRSPGLGDTAMYLCATSKTGDHSVWGYTFGSGTRLTVV.

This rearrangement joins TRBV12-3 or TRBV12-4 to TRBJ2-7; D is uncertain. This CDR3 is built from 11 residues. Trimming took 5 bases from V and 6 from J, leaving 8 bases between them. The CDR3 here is CASSRNLEQYF. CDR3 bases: TGTGCCAGCAGTCGGAACCTCGAGCAGTACTTC.

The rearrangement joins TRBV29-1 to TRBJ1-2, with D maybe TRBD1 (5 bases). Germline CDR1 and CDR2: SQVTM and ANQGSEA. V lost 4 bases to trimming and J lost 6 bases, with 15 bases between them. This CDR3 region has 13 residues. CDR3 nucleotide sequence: TGCAGCGTTGCAATGGGGGTCATTAATGGCTACACCTTC. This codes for CSVAMGVINGYTF.

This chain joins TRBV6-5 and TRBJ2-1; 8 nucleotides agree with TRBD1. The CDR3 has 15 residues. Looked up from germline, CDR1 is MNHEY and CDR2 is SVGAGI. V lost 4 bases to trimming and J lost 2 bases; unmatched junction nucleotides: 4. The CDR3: CASSSDRAPYNEQFF. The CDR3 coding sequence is TGTGCCAGCAGTTCGGACAGGGCCCCCTACAATGAGCAGTTCTTC.

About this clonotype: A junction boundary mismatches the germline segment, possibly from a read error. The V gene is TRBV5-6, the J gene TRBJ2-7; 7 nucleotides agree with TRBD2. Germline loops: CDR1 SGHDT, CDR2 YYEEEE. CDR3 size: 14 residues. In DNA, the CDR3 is TGTGCCTGCAGCTTGGGAGGGGTAGCTCACGAGCAGTACTTC. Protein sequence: CACSLGGVAHEQYF. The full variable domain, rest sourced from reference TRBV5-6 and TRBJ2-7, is DAGVTQSPTHLIKTRGQQVTLRCSPKSGHDTVSWYQQALGQGPQFIFQYYEEEERQRGNFPDRFSGHQFPNYSSELNVNALLLGDSALYLCACSLGGVAHEQYFGPGTRLTVT.